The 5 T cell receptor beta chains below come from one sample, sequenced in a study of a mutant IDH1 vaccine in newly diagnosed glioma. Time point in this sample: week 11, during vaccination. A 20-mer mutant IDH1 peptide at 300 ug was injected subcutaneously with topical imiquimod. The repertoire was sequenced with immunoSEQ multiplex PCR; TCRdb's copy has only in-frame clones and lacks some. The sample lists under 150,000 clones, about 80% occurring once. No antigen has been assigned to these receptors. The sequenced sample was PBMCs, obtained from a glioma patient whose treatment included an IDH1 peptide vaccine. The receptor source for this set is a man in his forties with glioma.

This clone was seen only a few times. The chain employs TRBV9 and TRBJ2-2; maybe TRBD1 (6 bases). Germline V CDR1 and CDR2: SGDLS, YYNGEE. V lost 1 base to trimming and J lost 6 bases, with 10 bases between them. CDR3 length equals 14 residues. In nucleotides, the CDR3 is TGTGCCAGCAGCGTAAACAGGGTTGCCGGGGAGCTGTTTTTT. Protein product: CASSVNRVAGELFF.

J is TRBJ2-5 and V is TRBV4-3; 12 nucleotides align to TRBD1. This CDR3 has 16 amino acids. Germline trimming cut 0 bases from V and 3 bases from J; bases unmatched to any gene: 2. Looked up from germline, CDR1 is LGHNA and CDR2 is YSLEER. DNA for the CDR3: TGCGCCAGCAGCCAAGATGGGACAGGGGGCAAAGAGACCCAGTACTTC. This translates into CASSQDGTGGKETQYF.

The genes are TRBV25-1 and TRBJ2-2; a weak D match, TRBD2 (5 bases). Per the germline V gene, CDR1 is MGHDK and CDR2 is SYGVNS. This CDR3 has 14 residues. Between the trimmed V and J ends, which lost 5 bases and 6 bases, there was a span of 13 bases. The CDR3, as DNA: TGTGCCAGCAGTCCAGGAGTCGGGGCCGGGGAGCTGTTTTTT. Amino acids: CASSPGVGAGELFF.

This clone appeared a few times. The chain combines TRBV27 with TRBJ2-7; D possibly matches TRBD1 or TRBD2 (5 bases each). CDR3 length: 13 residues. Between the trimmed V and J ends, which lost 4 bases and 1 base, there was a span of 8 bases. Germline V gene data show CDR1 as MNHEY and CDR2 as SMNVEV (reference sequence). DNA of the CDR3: TGTGCCAGCAGTTGGGGGAAGTCCTACGAGCAGTACTTC. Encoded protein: CASSWGKSYEQYF.

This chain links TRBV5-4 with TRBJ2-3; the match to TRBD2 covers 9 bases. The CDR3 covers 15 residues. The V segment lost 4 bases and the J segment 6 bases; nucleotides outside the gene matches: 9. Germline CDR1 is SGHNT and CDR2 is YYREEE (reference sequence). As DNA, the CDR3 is TGTGCCAGCAGCGCGGGAGGGGCTAGCCGCGATACGCAGTATTTT. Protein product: CASSAGGASRDTQYF.